This paragraph reports one TCR beta chain. These data belong to a study of OX40 agonist ivuxolimab in advanced cancers. Study overall: The treatment was a fully human IgG2 OX40 agonist, ivuxolimab. There were three patients with partial responses, one having hepatocellular carcinoma and two cutaneous melanoma.

The table came from immunoSEQ multiplex PCR; TCRdb's copy has only in-frame clones and leaves some out. This table holds 55,000 to 70,000 clones, roughly 84% found once. The sequence came from an adult with an advanced solid tumor such as melanoma, head and neck, liver or kidney cancer. Source: CD4+ or CD8+ T cells sorted from blood, taken in a trial of the OX40 agonist ivuxolimab.

Written as DNA, the CDR3 is TGCGCCAGCAGCCTCTCCCGGGACAGGGCCGGGGCTAATGAAAAACTGTTTTTT. This translates into CASSLSRDRAGANEKLFF. The V call is TRBV4-1, the J call TRBJ1-4; 9 nucleotides agree with TRBD1. Germline lookup yields CDR1 MGHRA and CDR2 YSYEKL. The V gene end was trimmed by 4 bases and the J gene end by 3 bases; junction bases not matched to a gene: 12. The CDR3 runs 18 residues.